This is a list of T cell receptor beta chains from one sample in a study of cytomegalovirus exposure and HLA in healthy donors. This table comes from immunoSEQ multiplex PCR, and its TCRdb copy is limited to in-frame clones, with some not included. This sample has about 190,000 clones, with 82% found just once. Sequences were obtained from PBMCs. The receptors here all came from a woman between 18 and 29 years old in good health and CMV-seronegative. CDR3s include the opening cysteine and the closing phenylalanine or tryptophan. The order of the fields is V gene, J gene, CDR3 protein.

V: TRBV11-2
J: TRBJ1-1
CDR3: CASTRGQGDGTEAFF

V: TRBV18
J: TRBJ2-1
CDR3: CASSLTGRSEQFF

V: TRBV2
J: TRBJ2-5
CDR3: CASLGGLAGYQETQYF

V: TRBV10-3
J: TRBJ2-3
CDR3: CAISELATDTQYF

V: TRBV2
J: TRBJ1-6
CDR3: CASSGGNNSPLHF

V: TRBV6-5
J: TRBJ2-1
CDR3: CASSYGGPSYNEQFF

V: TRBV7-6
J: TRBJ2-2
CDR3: CASSLGQSTGELFF

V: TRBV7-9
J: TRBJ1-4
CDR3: CASSYHDRDLGELFF

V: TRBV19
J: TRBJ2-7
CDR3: CASSMFSGYEQYF

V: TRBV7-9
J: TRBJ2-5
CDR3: CASSFPTAGETQYF

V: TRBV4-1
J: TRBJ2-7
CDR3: CASSQAPQGAGASYEQYF

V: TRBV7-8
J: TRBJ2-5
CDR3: CASSTGEQETQYF

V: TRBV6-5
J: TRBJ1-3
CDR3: CASRPRGGNTIYF

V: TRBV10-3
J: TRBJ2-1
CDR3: CAIMGTGSFDEQFF

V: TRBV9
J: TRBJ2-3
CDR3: CASSVGLGRGTDTQYF

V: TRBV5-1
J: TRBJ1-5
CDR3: CASSLGTSSNQPQHF

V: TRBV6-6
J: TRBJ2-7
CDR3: CASSMAGTGAHEQYF

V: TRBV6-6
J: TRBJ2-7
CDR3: CASRLGQGAYEQYF

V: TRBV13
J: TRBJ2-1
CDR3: CASSSGLARGEQFF

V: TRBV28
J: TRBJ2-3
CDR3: CASRPTATDTQYF

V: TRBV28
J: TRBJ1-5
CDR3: CASSSGVRQPQHF

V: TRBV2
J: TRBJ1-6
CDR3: CASRIQGTNSPLHF

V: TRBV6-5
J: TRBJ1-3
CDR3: CASKAGQGAVTIYF

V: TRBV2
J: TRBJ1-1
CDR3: CASSGAENTEAFF

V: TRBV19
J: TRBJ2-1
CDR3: CASSSSGTGKKDEQFF

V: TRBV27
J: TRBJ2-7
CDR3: CASGTGGSEQYF

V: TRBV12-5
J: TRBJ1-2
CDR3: CASGLVRGYDGYTF

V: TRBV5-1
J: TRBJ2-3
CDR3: CASSLGSGLLTDTQYF

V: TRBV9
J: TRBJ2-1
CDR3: CASAQRQVGNEQFF

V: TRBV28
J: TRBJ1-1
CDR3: CASSSGLNTEAFF

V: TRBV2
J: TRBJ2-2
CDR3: CASSEFSGGPNTGELFF

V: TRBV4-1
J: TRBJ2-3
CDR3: CASRRESTDTQYF

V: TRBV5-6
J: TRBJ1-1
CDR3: CASSWGQGAYNTEAFF

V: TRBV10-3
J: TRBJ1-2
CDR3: CAISPGDGGYTF

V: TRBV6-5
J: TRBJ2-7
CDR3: CASSYSSLAEGYEQYF

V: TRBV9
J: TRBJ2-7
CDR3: CASSLRGGTGNSYEQYF

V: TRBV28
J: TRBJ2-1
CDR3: CASRSGDEQFF

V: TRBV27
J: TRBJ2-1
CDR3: CASSPRLAGATYNEQFF

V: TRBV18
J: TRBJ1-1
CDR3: CASSVENTEAFF

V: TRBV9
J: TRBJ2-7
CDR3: CASSGQGYEQYF

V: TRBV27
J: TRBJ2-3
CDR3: CASSLKGADTQYF

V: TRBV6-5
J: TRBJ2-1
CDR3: CASSREAVSYNEQFF

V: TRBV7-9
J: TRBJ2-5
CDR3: CASSHDGGTQYF

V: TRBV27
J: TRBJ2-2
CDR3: CASSHTRATGELFF

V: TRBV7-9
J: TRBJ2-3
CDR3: CASSSKSSGGRTDTQYF

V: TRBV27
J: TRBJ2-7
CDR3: CASSLGQGAAYEQYF

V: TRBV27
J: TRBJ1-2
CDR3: CASSRTGEEDYGYTF

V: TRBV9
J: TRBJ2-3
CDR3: CASSVGTGSPSTDTQYF

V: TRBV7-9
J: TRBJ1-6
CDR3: CASSPRGDGASYNSPLHF